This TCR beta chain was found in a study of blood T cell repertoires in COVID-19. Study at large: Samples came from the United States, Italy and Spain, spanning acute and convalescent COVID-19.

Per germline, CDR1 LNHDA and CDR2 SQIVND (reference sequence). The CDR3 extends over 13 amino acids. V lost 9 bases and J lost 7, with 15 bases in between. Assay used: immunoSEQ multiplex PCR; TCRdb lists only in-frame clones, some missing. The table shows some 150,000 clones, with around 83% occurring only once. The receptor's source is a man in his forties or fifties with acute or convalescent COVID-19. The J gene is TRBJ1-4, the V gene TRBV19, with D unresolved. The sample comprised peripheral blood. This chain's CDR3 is CASGRVSSEKLFF. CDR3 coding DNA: TGTGCCAGCGGGAGGGTTTCGTCTGAAAAACTGTTTTTT.